The 18 T cell receptor beta chains below come from one sample, sequenced in a study of response to subunit inactivated influenza vaccine. Each CDR3 protein gets one entry after TCRdb re-called the RT-PCR reads with MiXCR. The table includes about 240,000 distinct CDR3 sequences, 9% to 15% detected once. Sample: non-naive T cells sorted from PBMCs, taken around 15 days before vaccination. These receptors were obtained from a man over 45 who received an inactivated influenza vaccine.

This chain links TRBV20-1 with TRBJ2-6; D ambiguous. Germline V gene data show CDR1 as DFQATT and CDR2 as SNEGSKA (reference sequence). Trimming removed 0 bases from V and 1 base from J, with 13 bases in between. This CDR3 contains 17 residues. This chain's CDR3 is CSAREGSGRSGANVLTF. The CDR3 DNA reads as TGCAGTGCTAGAGAAGGATCCGGTCGTTCTGGGGCCAACGTCCTGACTTTC.

This clonotype was found a few times. The V and J genes are TRBV4-3 and TRBJ2-4; D may correspond to TRBD1 or TRBD2 (5 bases each). The V gene's germline CDR1 is LGHNA and CDR2 YSLEER. There are 18 residues in the CDR3. V was cut by 0 bases and J by 0 bases, with 15 bases left in between. CDR3 loop: CASSQDPTRGVAKNIQYF. The CDR3 DNA sequence: TGCGCCAGCAGCCAAGACCCTACAAGAGGGGTAGCCAAAAACATTCAGTACTTC.

The chain combines TRBV20-1 with TRBJ2-1; D possibly corresponds to TRBD2 (6 bases). CDR3 length: 15 residues. CDR1 and CDR2 (germline): DFQATT, SNEGSKA (reference sequence). V shed 2 bases and J shed 3 bases, with 14 bases lying between them. The CDR3 coding sequence is TGCAGTGCTAGAAGGGGTGGGAGGTACTACAATGAGCAGTTCTTC. Protein sequence: CSARRGGRYYNEQFF.

This clonotype was detected many times. V usage is TRBV5-6 and J usage is TRBJ2-5; 9 positions match TRBD2. Germline CDR1 is SGHDT and CDR2 is YYEEEE. The CDR3 runs to 15 residues. V was clipped by 2 bases and J by 0 bases; unmatched bases: 2. This chain's CDR3 is CASSFAGGYQETQYF. In DNA form, the CDR3 reads TGTGCCAGCAGCTTCGCGGGAGGGTACCAAGAGACCCAGTACTTC.

This chain uses TRBV20-1 with TRBJ2-7; maybe TRBD1 (5 bases). The germline V gene encodes CDR1 DFQATT and CDR2 SNEGSKA (reference sequence). The CDR3 has 16 residues. Trimming pared 0 bases from V and 3 bases from J, leaving 18 bases between. In DNA form, the CDR3 reads TGCAGTGCTAGAGATCGGTTCAGGGCTGGAAACTACGAGCAGTACTTC. It encodes CSARDRFRAGNYEQYF.

This clonotype was counted a few times. J is TRBJ1-3 and V is TRBV7-2, with D possibly matching TRBD1 (6 bases). V was shortened by 0 bases and J by 0 bases, with 15 bases between the two germline ends. CDR3 size: 18 residues. Per germline, CDR1 SGHTA and CDR2 FQGNSA. The CDR3 reads CASSLALTGFYSGNTIYF. In DNA form, the CDR3 reads TGTGCCAGCAGCTTAGCGTTAACAGGGTTCTACTCTGGAAACACCATATATTTT.

The table lists this clonotype with a few counts. The chain has TRBV20-1 and TRBJ1-5; weak D call: TRBD1 (6 bases). The CDR3 totals 12 residues. Trimming took off 6 bases at V and 6 bases at J, with 12 bases between the two ends. The germline V gene has CDR1 DFQATT and CDR2 SNEGSKA (reference sequence). The CDR3 loop is CSANRDLQPQHF. In DNA, the CDR3 is TGCAGTGCGAACAGGGATCTTCAGCCCCAGCATTTT.

This rearrangement joins TRBV3-1 to TRBJ2-3; possibly TRBD2 for D (5 bases). CDR3 size: 14 residues. The germline V and J ends were trimmed by 5 bases and 6 bases, with 15 bases remaining between them. Per germline, CDR1 LGHDT and CDR2 YNNKEL (reference sequence). The CDR3 DNA sequence: TGTGCCAGCAGCGATTATCGGACGGGGGATACGCAGTATTTT. Translated, it gives CASSDYRTGDTQYF.

The V and J genes are TRBV2 and TRBJ2-7, with 8 bases identical to TRBD2. CDR1 and CDR2 (germline): SNHLY, FYNNEI. The CDR3 consists of 15 residues. The V gene end was trimmed by 5 bases and the J gene end by 1 base; junction bases not matched to a gene: 7. CDR3 protein: CASSFQSGSSYEQYF. The CDR3 nucleotides are TGTGCCAGCAGTTTCCAGAGCGGGAGTTCCTACGAGCAGTACTTC.

This clonotype appeared many times. The chain has TRBV20-1 and TRBJ2-3; 12 bases line up with TRBD2. Germline V gene data show CDR1 as DFQATT and CDR2 as SNEGSKA (reference sequence). The CDR3 length is 15 residues. V lost 8 bases and J lost 6; bases outside the gene matches: 12. CDR3 sequence reads: CSNTGLAGPRDTQYF. Written as DNA, the CDR3 is TGCAGTAATACTGGACTAGCGGGGCCCCGGGATACGCAGTATTTT.

This clonotype showed up just a few times. The V call is TRBV6-1, the J call TRBJ1-4, with 9 nucleotides matching TRBD1. CDR1 and CDR2 (germline): MNHNS, SASEGT. Losses at the gene ends were 6 bases for V and 6 bases for J; bases not matched to a gene: 8. The CDR3 has 15 residues. The CDR3 DNA reads TGTGCCAGCAGGCCAAACAGGGGGCGAGATGAAAAACTGTTTTTT. Translating gives CASRPNRGRDEKLFF.

The V gene is TRBV5-1, the J gene TRBJ2-7, with D perhaps TRBD1 (6 bases). The V end was cut by 0 bases, the J end by 2 bases, with 12 bases between. CDR1 SGHRS and CDR2 YFSETQ come from the germline V gene. The CDR3 loop spans 15 amino acids. This chain's CDR3 is CASSLALTGTYEQYF. In DNA form, the CDR3 reads TGCGCCAGCAGCTTGGCCCTGACAGGAACCTACGAGCAGTACTTC.

This clonotype has only a few counts. The rearrangement links TRBV11-2 to TRBJ1-2, with a tentative D call TRBD1 (5 bases). CDR1 is SGHAT and CDR2 is FQNNGV in the germline V gene. Trimming stripped 1 base from V and 4 bases from J, with 13 bases between. The CDR3 extends over 15 amino acids. CDR3 coding DNA: TGTGCCAGCAGCTTAGGCCGCCGGGACCGCTATGGCTACACCTTC. Translated, it gives CASSLGRRDRYGYTF.

This clonotype was seen only a few times. V and J are TRBV5-1 and TRBJ1-4; D ambiguous. V lost 1 base and J 0 bases, leaving 7 bases between the germline ends. The CDR3 loop spans 15 amino acids. The germline V gene has CDR1 SGHRS and CDR2 YFSETQ. CDR3 bases: TGCGCCAGCAGCTTGTTGGGGTCAACTAATGAAAAACTGTTTTTT. It encodes CASSLLGSTNEKLFF.

This clonotype was counted a few times. The chain is built from TRBV6-1 and TRBJ2-3, with 7 nucleotides matching TRBD1. The V and J ends lost 6 bases and 0 bases, in that order; junction bases with no gene match: 6. The CDR3 length is 15 residues. Germline V gene data show CDR1 as MNHNS and CDR2 as SASEGT. DNA of the CDR3: TGTGCCAGCAGGGCAAAGGGACAGAGCACAGATACGCAGTATTTT. Amino acid sequence: CASRAKGQSTDTQYF.

This clonotype was picked up many times. The rearrangement uses TRBV5-1 and TRBJ2-7, with TRBD2 as a possible D gene (5 bases). CDR1 is SGHRS and CDR2 is YFSETQ in the germline V gene. The germline V and J ends were trimmed by 4 bases and 4 bases, with 9 bases remaining between them. The CDR3 spans 12 residues. The CDR3 spells CASSDYGYEQYF. As DNA, the CDR3 is TGCGCCAGCAGCGACTACGGTTACGAGCAGTACTTC.

V and J are TRBV29-1 and TRBJ2-7; D may correspond to TRBD1 or TRBD2 (5 bases each). CDR1 is SQVTM and CDR2 is ANQGSEA in the germline V gene. CDR3 length: 12 residues. CDR3 DNA sequence: TGCAGTGGCCGGGGACCAAGTTACGAGCAGTACTTC. Translation gives CSGRGPSYEQYF.

This chain connects TRBV20-1 to TRBJ1-1, with 10 nucleotides matching TRBD1. Trimming took 3 bases from V and 5 from J; bases not matched to a gene: 3. CDR3 length: 13 amino acids. Germline V gene data show CDR1 as DFQATT and CDR2 as SNEGSKA (reference sequence). CDR3 DNA: TGCAGTGCTAGGGGGACAGGGGTTACTGAAGCTTTCTTT. The encoded protein is CSARGTGVTEAFF.